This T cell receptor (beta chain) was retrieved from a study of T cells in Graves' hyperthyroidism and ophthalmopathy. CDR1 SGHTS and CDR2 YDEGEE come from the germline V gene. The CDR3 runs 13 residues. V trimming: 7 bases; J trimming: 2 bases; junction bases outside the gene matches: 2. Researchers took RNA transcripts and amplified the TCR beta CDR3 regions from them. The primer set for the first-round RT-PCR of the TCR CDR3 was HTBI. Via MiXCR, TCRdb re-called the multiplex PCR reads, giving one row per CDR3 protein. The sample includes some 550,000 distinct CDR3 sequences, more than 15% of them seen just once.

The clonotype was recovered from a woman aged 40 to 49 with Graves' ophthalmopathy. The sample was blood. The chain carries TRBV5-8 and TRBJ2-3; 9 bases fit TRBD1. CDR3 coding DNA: TGTGCCAGCGGGACAGGGTTCACAGATACGCAGTATTTT. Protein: CASGTGFTDTQYF.